This passage covers 32 T cell receptor beta chains from one sample sequenced in a study of T cell responses to AZD1222 COVID-19 vaccine. Clones were read by immunoSEQ multiplex PCR, and TCRdb kept only the in-frame ones, dropping some. The data hold about 120,000 clones, with roughly 90% observed a single time. The sequencing here drew on peripheral blood, taken on day 0 of AZD1222 vaccination. Receptor source: an adult in good health.

This clone has a single count. The chain is built from TRBV15 and TRBJ2-3; the D call may be TRBD1 or TRBD2 (5 bases each). The germline gives CDR1 LNHNV, CDR2 YYDKDF (reference sequence). This CDR3 spans 15 amino acids. Trimming removed 1 base from V and 4 bases from J, with 12 bases in between. The DNA for the CDR3 is TGTGCCACCAGCAGAGTGGGGGTGGTAGCAGATACGCAGTATTTT. This gives the protein CATSRVGVVADTQYF.

The chain employs TRBV10-3 and TRBJ1-6, with D maybe TRBD1 (5 bases). The CDR3 totals 14 residues. The ends were cut back, 4 bases at V and 7 bases at J, with 11 bases in the middle. The germline V gene has CDR1 ENHRY and CDR2 SYGVKD. In DNA, the CDR3 is TGTGCCATCAGTGGTGGGGGAAGAAATTCACCCCTCCACTTT. It translates to CAISGGGRNSPLHF.

This rearrangement joins TRBV29-1 to TRBJ1-5; 7 bases fit TRBD1. The CDR3 totals 17 residues. V trimming: 4 bases; J trimming: 0 bases; junction bases outside the gene matches: 12. CDR1 is SQVTM, CDR2 ANQGSEA, per germline. Written as DNA, the CDR3 is TGCAGCGTTGTCGAGGGGGCGGGGGGCTATAGCAATCAGCCCCAGCATTTT. Protein: CSVVEGAGGYSNQPQHF.

V usage is TRBV9 and J usage is TRBJ2-1; 8 bases line up with TRBD2. This CDR3 spans 16 amino acids. Germline V gene data show CDR1 as SGDLS and CDR2 as YYNGEE. V was clipped by 4 bases and J by 8 bases; unmatched bases: 14. In nucleotides, the CDR3 is TGTGCCAGCAGCTCTCTTTCGGGAGGGGGTGCCTATGAGCAGTTCTTC. Translating it yields CASSSLSGGGAYEQFF.

The chain couples TRBV18 to TRBJ1-2; D ambiguous. V lost 0 bases and J lost 8, with 19 bases in between. The CDR3 is 16 amino acids. Germline CDR1 reads KGHSH; CDR2 reads LQKENI. The CDR3, as DNA: TGTGCCAGCTCACCACCGTTTTTTGGGATGGCGAGCGGCTACACCTTC. Translation: CASSPPFFGMASGYTF.

The chain combines TRBV5-8 with TRBJ1-1; 10 nucleotides agree with TRBD1. After removal of 2 bases from V and 10 bases from J, the junction contained 20 bases not matched to a gene. Germline loops: CDR1 SGHTS, CDR2 YDEGEE. The CDR3 runs 18 residues. CDR3 sequence reads: CASSFSGQGRGRGPAAFF. The CDR3 bases are TGTGCCAGCAGCTTTTCGGGACAGGGGCGCGGCAGGGGCCCCGCAGCTTTCTTT.

The genes are TRBV19 and TRBJ2-3; no definite D call. V was cut by 2 bases and J by 5 bases, with 8 bases left in between. Germline V CDR1 and CDR2: LNHDA, SQIVND (reference sequence). This CDR3 is 13 amino acids long. The CDR3 is CASSINPLDTQYF. CDR3 nucleotide sequence: TGTGCCAGTAGTATAAACCCGCTAGATACGCAGTATTTT.

The V gene is TRBV13, the J gene TRBJ1-2, with unresolved D. The CDR3 covers 15 residues. Germline V gene sequence: CDR1 PRHDT, CDR2 FYEKMQ (reference sequence). The V end was cut by 5 bases, the J end by 1 base, with 14 bases between. For the CDR3, the DNA is TGTGCCAGCAGCGCCCCCCTTAGGGATAACTATGGCTACACCTTC. Amino acids: CASSAPLRDNYGYTF.

This chain uses TRBV11-3 with TRBJ1-1; the D is unclear. The CDR3 consists of 14 residues. The V gene's germline CDR1 is SGHNT and CDR2 YENEEA. With 2 bases removed from V and 1 base from J, the gap between germline ends came to 8 bases. The CDR3 DNA sequence: TGTGCCAGCAGCTTACGGAGCGGGAACACTGAAGCTTTCTTT. Its translation is CASSLRSGNTEAFF. Full variable domain (outside the CDR3, taken from reference TRBV11-3 and TRBJ1-1): EAGVVQSPRYKIIEKKQPVAFWCNPISGHNTLYWYLQNLGQGPELLIRYENEEAVDDSQLPKDRFSAERLKGVDSTLKIQPAELGDSAVYLCASSLRSGNTEAFFGQGTRLTVV.

The chain is built from TRBV5-1 and TRBJ2-5, with D possibly matching TRBD1 (6 bases). CDR3 length: 14 amino acids. V dropped 0 bases and J dropped 3 bases, with 9 bases sitting between them. Per the germline V gene, CDR1 is SGHRS and CDR2 is YFSETQ. The CDR3 is CASSLGAGEETQYF. The CDR3 DNA reads TGCGCCAGCAGCTTGGGTGCAGGGGAAGAGACCCAGTACTTC.

Only a few counts were recorded for this clone. J is TRBJ1-2 and V is TRBV27; TRBD1 matches at 10 bases. The V gene's germline CDR1 is MNHEY and CDR2 SMNVEV (reference sequence). CDR3 length equals 14 residues. V dropped 0 bases and J dropped 8; count of bases not matched to a gene: 3. The CDR3 DNA sequence: TGTGCCAGCAGTTTATCGAGGACAGGGGGAGGCTACACCTTC. Encoded protein: CASSLSRTGGGYTF.

The sample holds one count of this clone. The genes are TRBV12-3 or TRBV12-4 and TRBJ2-5, with D possibly being TRBD2 (5 bases). The CDR3 extends over 13 amino acids. V gave up 6 bases and J gave up 4 bases, with 12 bases separating them. The CDR3 sequence is CASRGEGGETQYF. DNA for the CDR3: TGTGCCAGCAGAGGAGAGGGTGGAGAGACCCAGTACTTC.

The genes are TRBV29-1 and TRBJ1-1; D gene unclear. V lost 0 bases and J 10 bases, leaving 15 bases between the germline ends. Germline values: CDR1 SQVTM, CDR2 ANQGSEA. The CDR3 runs 13 residues. The CDR3 spells CSVEDLTGSGAFF. The CDR3 coding sequence is TGCAGCGTTGAAGATCTTACGGGATCCGGAGCTTTCTTT.

The V call is TRBV19, the J call TRBJ1-1; the D is unclear. Germline CDR1 LNHDA, CDR2 SQIVND (reference sequence). Between the trimmed V and J ends, which lost 3 bases and 1 base, there was a span of 6 bases. This CDR3 region has 13 residues. The CDR3 coding sequence is TGTGCCAGTAGTATCTGGGGGAACACTGAAGCTTTCTTT. It translates to CASSIWGNTEAFF.

This clone was detected only a few times. CDR3 DNA sequence: TGTGCCAGCAGCCCCCCCGTGGGTTTCCACTCTGGAAACACCATATATTTT. This translates into CASSPPVGFHSGNTIYF. The chain carries TRBV9 and TRBJ1-3; D ambiguous. This CDR3 is built from 17 residues. Trimming removed 4 bases from V and 0 bases from J, with 17 bases in between. Germline V lookup: CDR1 SGDLS, CDR2 YYNGEE.

The rearrangement links TRBV19 to TRBJ2-7; TRBD1 matches 8 bases. CDR1 LNHDA and CDR2 SQIVND come from the germline V gene (reference sequence). Germline trimming cut 5 bases from V and 6 bases from J; bases unmatched to any gene: 9. The CDR3 covers 14 residues. The chain's CDR3 is CASSFDRGVGEQYF. CDR3 nucleotide sequence: TGTGCCAGTAGTTTCGACAGGGGTGTGGGCGAGCAGTACTTC.

This chain joins TRBV7-6 and TRBJ1-6, with D maybe TRBD1 (5 bases). Germline CDR1 reads SGHVS; CDR2 reads FNYEAQ. The CDR3 is made up of 16 amino acids. Trimming left V 7 bases short and J 6 bases short, with 19 bases between. The CDR3 DNA reads as TGTGCCAGCACCCGATCCCGGCAGGGACGTAATTCACCCCTCCACTTT. Translated, it gives CASTRSRQGRNSPLHF.

This sequence joins TRBV5-6 and TRBJ2-5, with TRBD2 as a possible D gene (6 bases). Per the germline V gene, CDR1 is SGHDT and CDR2 is YYEEEE. Between the trimmed V and J ends, which lost 0 bases and 4 bases, there was a span of 16 bases. The CDR3 covers 16 residues. In DNA form, the CDR3 reads TGTGCCAGCAGCTTGGGGTGGGGCGGGGAGAGAGAGACCCAGTACTTC. Encoded protein: CASSLGWGGERETQYF.

The chain combines TRBV29-1 with TRBJ2-5; D ambiguous. There are 12 residues in the CDR3. Germline assignment: CDR1 SQVTM and CDR2 ANQGSEA. V gave up 2 bases and J gave up 5 bases, with 9 bases separating them. The CDR3 reads CSVEHRSETQYF. DNA for the CDR3: TGCAGCGTTGAACACAGATCGGAGACCCAGTACTTC.

The genes are TRBV6-5 and TRBJ1-5, with D maybe TRBD1 (6 bases). In germline, CDR1 is MNHEY, CDR2 SVGAGI. V was cut by 6 bases and J by 4 bases, with 16 bases left in between. This CDR3 has 15 amino acids. In DNA, the CDR3 is TGTGCCAGCAGAATAACAGGGATCCCTAATCAGCCCCAGCATTTT. Translation: CASRITGIPNQPQHF.

In regard to this clone: Other DNA sequences from this sample encode an identical CDR3 as well. In nucleotides, the CDR3 is TGTGCCAGCAGCTTGACGGGTAATCAGCCCCAGCATTTT. It is translated as CASSLTGNQPQHF. V is TRBV11-2 and J is TRBJ1-5; the D is unclear. Germline V gene lookup returns CDR1 SGHAT and CDR2 FQNNGV. The CDR3 consists of 13 residues. V gave up 3 bases and J gave up 4 bases, with 7 bases separating them.

This clone has just one count. The chain uses TRBV29-1 and TRBJ1-3, with D maybe TRBD1 (6 bases). The CDR3 totals 13 residues. Trimming left V 6 bases short and J 8 bases short, with 17 bases between. Per germline, CDR1 SQVTM and CDR2 ANQGSEA. DNA of the CDR3: TGCAGCGTCAGCGGGACACTCGCGGACACCATATATTTT. Translating gives CSVSGTLADTIYF.

This clone was counted once. V is TRBV19 and J is TRBJ1-3, with no clear D. The CDR3 totals 16 residues. The V end lost 4 bases, the J end lost 1 base, and 14 bases lay between the germline ends. Germline CDR1 and CDR2: LNHDA and SQIVND (reference sequence). CDR3 in DNA: TGTGCCAGTAGTAACGAGTTTCGGGGTTCTGGAAACACCATATATTTT. Translating it yields CASSNEFRGSGNTIYF.

The chain recombines TRBV19 with TRBJ1-5, with D unclear. Trimming cost V 7 bases and J 7 bases, with 20 bases left between them. The length of the CDR3 is 15 residues. The germline V gene encodes CDR1 LNHDA and CDR2 SQIVND (reference sequence). This CDR3 is CASMGWNGEGQPQHF. CDR3 sequence (DNA): TGTGCCAGTATGGGGTGGAACGGGGAAGGACAGCCCCAGCATTTT.

V and J are TRBV13 and TRBJ2-4; 9 bases match TRBD2. The CDR3 has 16 amino acids. Per the germline V gene, CDR1 is PRHDT and CDR2 is FYEKMQ (reference sequence). Unmatched junction bases numbered 9, after V lost 2 bases and J lost 7 bases. CDR3 residues: CASSLFPSGEFNIQYF. Here the CDR3 DNA reads TGTGCCAGCAGCTTATTCCCTAGCGGGGAATTCAACATTCAGTACTTC. The whole variable domain, remainder taken from reference TRBV13 and TRBJ2-4, is AAGVIQSPRHLIKEKRETATLKCYPIPRHDTVYWYQQGPGQDPQFLISFYEKMQSDKGSIPDRFSAQQFSDYHSELNMSSLELGDSALYFCASSLFPSGEFNIQYFGAGTRLSVL.

The genes are TRBV14 and TRBJ1-2, with TRBD1 identical over 7 bases. The trim removed 2 bases at V and 3 bases at J, leaving 3 bases unmatched. The CDR3 spans 14 residues. From germline, CDR1 is SGHDN and CDR2 FVKESK. The CDR3 reads CASSQLRGDYGYTF. CDR3 in DNA: TGTGCCAGCAGCCAACTCAGGGGGGACTATGGCTACACCTTC. The whole variable domain, filled in from reference TRBV14 and TRBJ1-2, reads EAGVTQFPSHSVIEKGQTVTLRCDPISGHDNLYWYRRVMGKEIKFLLHFVKESKQDESGMPNNRFLAERTGGTYSTLKVQPAELEDSGVYFCASSQLRGDYGYTFGSGTRLTVV.

This chain connects TRBV2 to TRBJ1-3; D not resolved. V was cut by 6 bases and J by 9 bases, with 9 bases left in between. This CDR3 is 11 amino acids long. Germline assignment: CDR1 SNHLY and CDR2 FYNNEI. The CDR3 sequence: CASRAEVTIYF. CDR3 sequence (DNA): TGTGCCAGCAGGGCGGAGGTCACCATATATTTT.

J is TRBJ2-3 and V is TRBV4-1, with 10 bases matching TRBD2. CDR3 length: 13 amino acids. Per germline, CDR1 MGHRA and CDR2 YSYEKL. Trimming at V came to 2 bases and at J to 14 bases, leaving 7 bases not matched to a gene. The CDR3: CASSQPTSGTRYF. CDR3 in DNA: TGCGCCAGCAGCCAACCCACTAGCGGGACTAGGTATTTT.

The chain is built from TRBV4-3 and TRBJ2-5; 12 bases are a match to TRBD2. With V trimmed by 1 base and J by 5 bases, 8 bases remained unmatched. Germline CDR1 LGHNA, CDR2 YSLEER. The CDR3 spans 17 residues. CDR3 loop: CASSQGSSGGDGETQYF. The DNA of the CDR3 is TGCGCCAGCAGCCAAGGGTCTAGCGGGGGGGACGGGGAGACCCAGTACTTC.

The chain joins TRBV10-2 to TRBJ1-1; TRBD1 aligns across 8 bases. Germline loops: CDR1 WSHSY, CDR2 SAAADI. After removal of 4 bases from V and 1 base from J, the junction contained 5 bases not matched to a gene. The CDR3 loop spans 15 amino acids. The CDR3 DNA reads as TGCGCCAGCAGTGTTATCGGACAGGGGAACACTGAAGCTTTCTTT. Its protein product is CASSVIGQGNTEAFF.

The chain is built from TRBV5-4 and TRBJ1-1; D call uncertain. Trimming removed 5 bases at V and 0 bases at J, with 14 bases between. Germline V gives CDR1 SGHNT, CDR2 YYREEE (reference sequence). The CDR3 loop spans 15 amino acids. CDR3 amino acids: CASSPLQKLNTEAFF. CDR3 bases: TGTGCCAGCAGTCCACTACAGAAATTGAACACTGAAGCTTTCTTT. The full variable domain, rest sourced from reference TRBV5-4 and TRBJ1-1, is ETGVTQSPTHLIKTRGQQVTLRCSSQSGHNTVSWYQQALGQGPQFIFQYYREEENGRGNFPPRFSGLQFPNYSSELNVNALELDDSALYLCASSPLQKLNTEAFFGQGTRLTVV.

J is TRBJ1-5 and V is TRBV7-7, with D possibly TRBD1 on 5 matching bases. The V end was cut by 3 bases, the J end by 2 bases, with 14 bases between. The CDR3 runs to 16 residues. The germline CDR1 and CDR2 sequences are SSHAT and FNYEAQ (reference sequence). The chain's CDR3 is CASSLSSKGRNQPQHF. CDR3 coding DNA: TGTGCCAGCAGCTTGAGTTCGAAGGGGCGCAATCAGCCCCAGCATTTT.